The 11 T cell receptor beta chains listed next were all sequenced from one sample in a study of T cell responses to AZD1222 COVID-19 vaccine. Generated by immunoSEQ multiplex PCR, the TCRdb table keeps only in-frame clones and is missing some. The sample carries 40,000 to 55,000 clones, around 90% recorded once. Sequenced material: peripheral blood, taken 28 days after the second AZD1222 dose. The receptor set was obtained from an adult who received the AZD1222 COVID-19 vaccine.

In its sample, this clone was seen a few times. This chain uses TRBV7-8 with TRBJ2-1, with 7 positions matching TRBD1. J was trimmed by 8 bases and V by 5 bases; bases with no gene match: 9. Looked up from germline, CDR1 is SGHVS and CDR2 is FQNEAQ. This CDR3 comprises 14 residues. The CDR3 nucleotides are TGTGCCAGCAGCGCGAGACAGGGAAAGGATGAGCAGTTCTTC. Translation gives CASSARQGKDEQFF.

The chain has TRBV9 and TRBJ2-1, with TRBD1 matching 10 bases. Germline-derived CDR1 and CDR2 are SGDLS and YYNGEE. The CDR3 has 15 residues. V lost 0 bases and J lost 7; bases outside the gene matches: 4. The CDR3 DNA is TGTGCCAGCAGCGTAGGACAGGGGGCTGGAAATGAGCAGTTCTTC. Protein: CASSVGQGAGNEQFF.

The gene calls are TRBV11-2 and TRBJ2-5, with 9 bases identical to TRBD2. The CDR3 loop spans 16 amino acids. V was clipped by 5 bases and J by 5 bases; unmatched bases: 12. Germline values: CDR1 SGHAT, CDR2 FQNNGV. Here the CDR3 DNA reads TGTGCCAGCAGCCCCTCGGGGACTAGCACCTCGGAGACCCAGTACTTC. Translation gives CASSPSGTSTSETQYF.

CDR3 in amino acids: CTSSQGVGGCQETQYF. CDR3 nucleotides: TGCACCAGCAGCCAGGGAGTGGGGGGGTGTCAAGAGACCCAGTACTTC. The V and J genes are TRBV1 and TRBJ2-5; whether TRBD2, the table's D call, matches the DNA was not checked. TRBV1 is flagged as a pseudogene. The CDR3 totals 16 residues.

The rearrangement links TRBV6-5 to TRBJ1-5; maybe TRBD1 (5 bases). The V gene lost 10 bases and the J gene lost 3 bases, with 10 bases spanning the gap. Germline CDR1 reads MNHEY; CDR2 reads SVGAGI. The CDR3 length is 12 residues. The chain's CDR3 is CATRQYNQPQHF. The CDR3 DNA reads as TGTGCCACCCGACAGTACAATCAGCCCCAGCATTTT.

The rearrangement uses TRBV7-9 and TRBJ2-6; tentative D call: TRBD2 (5 bases). V shed 6 bases and J shed 2 bases, with 11 bases lying between them. Germline loops: CDR1 SEHNR, CDR2 FQNEAQ (reference sequence). This CDR3 has 15 amino acids. The CDR3 loop reads CASRLGGPGANVLTF. The DNA for the CDR3 is TGTGCCAGCAGGCTCGGAGGACCTGGGGCCAACGTCCTGACTTTC.

The rearrangement uses TRBV5-1 and TRBJ1-1; D perhaps matches TRBD1 (5 bases). The CDR3 spans 12 residues. CDR1 SGHRS and CDR2 YFSETQ come from the germline V gene. Trimming pared 4 bases from V and 5 bases from J, leaving 9 bases between. The CDR3 loop is CASSPGGTEAFF. The CDR3 nucleotides are TGCGCCAGCAGCCCGGGGGGGACTGAAGCTTTCTTT.

The genes are TRBV11-2 and TRBJ1-6; the D gene is possibly TRBD1 (6 bases). The V end was cut by 1 base, the J end by 7 bases, with 14 bases between. Germline V gene sequence: CDR1 SGHAT, CDR2 FQNNGV. The CDR3 covers 16 residues. The CDR3 protein is CASSLGRAGGNSPLHF. The CDR3 DNA is TGTGCCAGCAGCTTAGGGCGTGCGGGGGGCAATTCACCCCTCCACTTT.

Details on this clone: This sample includes further DNA sequences coding for the same CDR3. The V gene is TRBV7-9, the J gene TRBJ2-7; D may match TRBD1 or TRBD2 (5 bases each). This CDR3 comprises 12 residues. Germline loops: CDR1 SEHNR, CDR2 FQNEAQ (reference sequence). The V gene lost 5 bases and the J gene lost 3 bases, with 8 bases spanning the gap. CDR3 sequence: CASSRDGYEQYF. CDR3 nucleotides: TGTGCCAGCAGCCGGGACGGCTACGAGCAGTACTTC.

This chain uses TRBV6-5 with TRBJ1-5; TRBD1 agrees at 10 bases. Germline-derived CDR1 and CDR2 are MNHEY and SVGAGI. This CDR3 contains 15 residues. V lost 8 bases to trimming and J lost 2 bases; unmatched junction nucleotides: 6. The CDR3 loop reads CASGTGTGGNQPQHF. In nucleotides, the CDR3 is TGTGCCAGCGGTACCGGGACAGGGGGCAATCAGCCCCAGCATTTT.

This clone has more than one count but fewer than ten. The V gene is TRBV6-6, the J gene TRBJ2-7, with unresolved D. The CDR3 runs to 14 residues. Between the trimmed V and J ends, which lost 2 bases and 2 bases, there was a span of 10 bases. From germline, CDR1 is MNHNY and CDR2 SVGAGI (reference sequence). The DNA of the CDR3 is TGTGCCAGCAGTTACGAGACACGAACCTACGAGCAGTACTTC. Protein sequence: CASSYETRTYEQYF.